These T cell receptor beta chains were read from a single sample in a study of blood T cell repertoires in COVID-19. Produced via immunoSEQ multiplex PCR; TCRdb's table is partial and in-frame only. Of tens of thousands of clones listed, around nine tenths were seen once; the top ten hold approximately 4.3%. Sample: peripheral blood. The receptors stem from a man aged 60-69 years with acute or convalescent COVID-19. The CDR3 runs from the conserved cysteine through the conserved F or W. The order of the fields is V gene, clone size, CDR3 length, D gene, J gene, CDR3 DNA, CDR3 protein. D genes are given only for firm matches. Part of the rows lack a size; the others show once, few, many or a class for expanded clones.

>TRBV6-1|.|16|TRBD2|TRBJ2-1
TGTGCCAGCAGTGTCTTTGGACTAGCGGGAGTGAATGAGCAGTTCTTC
CASSVFGLAGVNEQFF
>TRBV6-5|.|14|.|TRBJ2-1
TGTGCCAGCATGGAAAGCGGACTGATCAATGAGCAGTTCTTC
CASMESGLINEQFF
>TRBV6-1|.|16|.|TRBJ2-1
TGTGCCAGCAGTGAACCCGGCAGGGCCCGATGGGATGAGCAGTTCTTC
CASSEPGRARWDEQFF
>TRBV10-3|.|18|TRBD1|TRBJ1-3
TGTGCCATCAGGCCCGGAGAGGGACAGGGGTTCTCTGGAAACACCATATATTTT
CAIRPGEGQGFSGNTIYF
>TRBV3-1/TRBV3-2|.|14|TRBD1|TRBJ1-2
TGTGCCAGCAGCCTGCGACAGGGTGGTGCGGGCTACACCTTC
CASSLRQGGAGYTF
>TRBV2|.|15|.|TRBJ2-1
TGTGCCAGCAGTGCCCATGAGTCCTCCTACAATGAGCAGTTCTTC
CASSAHESSYNEQFF
>TRBV5-1|.|15|TRBD2|TRBJ2-7
TGCGCCAGCAGCGGCGGACTAGCGGGGGCCTACGAGCAGTACTTC
CASSGGLAGAYEQYF
>TRBV19|.|12|TRBD1|TRBJ2-1
TGTGCCAGTAGTTGGTCGGGACAGCCGCAGTTCTTC
CASSWSGQPQFF
>TRBV28|.|14|TRBD2|TRBJ2-7
TGTGCCAGCAGCCTTAGCGGGGGCGCCTACGAGCAGTACTTC
CASSLSGGAYEQYF
>TRBV6-4|.|16|TRBD2|TRBJ2-7
TGTGCCAGCCCCGAAGGGACTAGCGGGACCCGCTACGAGCAGTACTTC
CASPEGTSGTRYEQYF
>TRBV7-9|once|11|.|TRBJ2-5
TGTGCCAGCAGCCCCGACAGTCACCAGTACTTC
CASSPDSHQYF
>TRBV28|.|13|TRBD1|TRBJ1-2
TGTGCCAGCAGCCTCGGACAGGTGTATGGCTACACCTTC
CASSLGQVYGYTF
>TRBV5-1|few|14|.|TRBJ2-3
TGCGCCAGCAGCTTGGATCGCCACGGAGATACGCAGTATTTT
CASSLDRHGDTQYF
>TRBV28|.|16|TRBD2|TRBJ2-1
TGTGCCAGCAGGACTTTAGCGGGAGGGGGATACAATGAGCAGTTCTTC
CASRTLAGGGYNEQFF
>TRBV5-4|.|14|.|TRBJ2-5
TGTGCCAGCAGGTTTAGCGGCCTACAAGAGACCCAGTACTTC
CASRFSGLQETQYF
>TRBV6-6|.|16|.|TRBJ2-1
TGTGCCAGCAGGTCCCCCGTGGGGAGCTCCTACAATGAGCAGTTCTTC
CASRSPVGSSYNEQFF
>TRBV4-2|.|15|.|TRBJ2-1
TGTGCCACCGCCCCTGAGGATGATAGTGTGAATGAGCAGTTCTTC
CATAPEDDSVNEQFF
>TRBV5-5|.|15|.|TRBJ2-7
TGTGCCAGCAGCTTGGAGAGGTTGGTATTCTACGAGCAGTACTTC
CASSLERLVFYEQYF
>TRBV24-1|once|16|TRBD2|TRBJ2-1
TGTGCCACCAGTGACCTAGCGGGCAACGACTACAATGAGCAGTTCTTC
CATSDLAGNDYNEQFF
>TRBV7-9|.|15|TRBD2|TRBJ2-1
TGTGCCAGCAGCTTAGCGTCGGGGGGGCTGGATGAGCAGTTCTTC
CASSLASGGLDEQFF
>TRBV18|.|13|.|TRBJ1-1
TGTGCCAGCTCATCGGGGGATGGCTCTGAAGCTTTCTTT
CASSSGDGSEAFF
>TRBV5-8|.|16|.|TRBJ1-4
TGTGCCAGCAGCTTGATGTTTGACACTGTGGGTGAAAAACTGTTTTTT
CASSLMFDTVGEKLFF
>TRBV10-3|once|14|.|TRBJ1-2
TGTGCCATCAGTGAGGGGGCCCTAAACTATGGCTACACCTTC
CAISEGALNYGYTF
>TRBV4-1|.|18|.|TRBJ2-3
TGCGCCAGCAGCCAAGAGAGAGCCACGGGAAGGAGCACAGATACGCAGTATTTT
CASSQERATGRSTDTQYF
>TRBV6-5|once|15|TRBD1|TRBJ2-2
TGTGCCAGCCGGTTAGGGACAGTCAACACCGGGGAGCTGTTTTTT
CASRLGTVNTGELFF
>TRBV3-1/TRBV3-2|.|12|.|TRBJ1-2
TGTGCCAGCAGCCTGGGCGCGGGGGGCTACACCTTC
CASSLGAGGYTF
>TRBV30|.|17|TRBD1|TRBJ1-6
TGTGCCTGGAGTCCCGGGACAGGGGGTTTCAGCAATTCACCCCTCCACTTT
CAWSPGTGGFSNSPLHF
>TRBV18|.|14|TRBD1|TRBJ1-1
TGTGCCAGCTCCTCCGGCAGGGGGGACACTGAAGCTTTCTTT
CASSSGRGDTEAFF
>TRBV7-9|.|16|.|TRBJ2-4
TGTGCCAGCACCCCACATCGGGGTCAGACGAAAAACATTCAGTACTTC
CASTPHRGQTKNIQYF
>TRBV24-1|once|16|TRBD1|TRBJ2-2
TGTGCCACCAGTGATTTGGGCAGGGGGCGGACCGGGGAGCTGTTTTTT
CATSDLGRGRTGELFF
>TRBV18|.|15|.|TRBJ1-1
TGTGCCAGCTCAGCCCAACAGGGCATGAACACTGAAGCTTTCTTT
CASSAQQGMNTEAFF
>TRBV30|.|18|.|TRBJ1-6
TGTGCCTGGAGTAAGACAGCTACCCCCATGGGGCATAATTCACCCCTCCACTTT
CAWSKTATPMGHNSPLHF
>TRBV18|.|16|.|TRBJ1-2
TGTGCCAGCTCACCGTCCGTTTGGGGAGATAACTATGGCTACACCTTC
CASSPSVWGDNYGYTF
>TRBV5-1|.|13|.|TRBJ2-5
TGCGCCAGCAGCCCCACACCTCAAGAGACCCAGTACTTC
CASSPTPQETQYF